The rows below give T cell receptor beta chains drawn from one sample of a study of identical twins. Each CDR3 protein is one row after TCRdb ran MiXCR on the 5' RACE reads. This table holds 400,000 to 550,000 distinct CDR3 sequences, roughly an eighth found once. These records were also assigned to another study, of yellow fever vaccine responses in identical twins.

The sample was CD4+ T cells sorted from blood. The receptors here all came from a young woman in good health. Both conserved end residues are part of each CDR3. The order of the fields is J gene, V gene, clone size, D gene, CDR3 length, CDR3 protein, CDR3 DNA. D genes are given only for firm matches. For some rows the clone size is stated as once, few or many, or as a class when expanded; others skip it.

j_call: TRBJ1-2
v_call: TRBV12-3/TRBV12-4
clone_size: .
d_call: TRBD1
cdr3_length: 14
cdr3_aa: CASRHRQGSYGYTF
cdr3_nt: TGTGCCAGCAGACACCGACAGGGGTCCTATGGCTACACCTTC

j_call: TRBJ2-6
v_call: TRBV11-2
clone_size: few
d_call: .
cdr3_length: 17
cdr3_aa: CASSLVSVFPGANVLTF
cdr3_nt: TGTGCCAGCAGCTTAGTTTCGGTCTTCCCTGGGGCCAACGTCCTGACTTTC

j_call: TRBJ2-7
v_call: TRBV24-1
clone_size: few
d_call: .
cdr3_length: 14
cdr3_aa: CATSKGPNEYEQYF
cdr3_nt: TGTGCCACCAGTAAGGGACCGAATGAATACGAGCAGTACTTC

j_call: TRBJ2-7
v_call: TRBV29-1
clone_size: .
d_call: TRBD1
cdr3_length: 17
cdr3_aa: CSVEDTGGMDYPYEQYF
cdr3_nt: TGCAGCGTTGAAGATACAGGGGGCATGGACTATCCCTACGAGCAGTACTTC

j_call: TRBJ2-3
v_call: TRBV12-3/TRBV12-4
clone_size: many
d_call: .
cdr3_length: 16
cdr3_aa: CASSSNPGAGTDTQYF
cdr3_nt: TGTGCCAGCAGTTCCAACCCGGGAGCGGGCACAGATACGCAGTATTTT

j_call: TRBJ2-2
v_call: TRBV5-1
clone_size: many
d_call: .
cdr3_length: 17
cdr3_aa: CASSWRDSSLNTGELFF
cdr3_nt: TGCGCCAGCAGCTGGCGAGACTCCTCACTAAACACCGGGGAGCTGTTTTTT

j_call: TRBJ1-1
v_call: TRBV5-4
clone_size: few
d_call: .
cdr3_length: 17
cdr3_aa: CASSSGFQGGGNTEAFF
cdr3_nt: TGTGCCAGCAGCTCGGGCTTTCAGGGAGGAGGGAACACTGAAGCTTTCTTT

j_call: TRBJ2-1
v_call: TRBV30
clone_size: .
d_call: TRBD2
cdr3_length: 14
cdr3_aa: CAWSVAGSYNEQFF
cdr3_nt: TGTGCCTGGAGTGTAGCGGGGTCCTACAATGAGCAGTTCTTC

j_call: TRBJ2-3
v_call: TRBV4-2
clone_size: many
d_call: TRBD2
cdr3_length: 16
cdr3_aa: CASSQTSGGTTDTQYF
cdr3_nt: TGTGCCAGCAGCCAGACTAGCGGGGGGACCACAGATACGCAGTATTTT

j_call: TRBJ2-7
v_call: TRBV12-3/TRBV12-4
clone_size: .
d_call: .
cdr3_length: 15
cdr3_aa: CASSFTGTKSYEQYF
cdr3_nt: TGTGCCAGCAGTTTTACCGGGACCAAGTCCTACGAGCAGTACTTC

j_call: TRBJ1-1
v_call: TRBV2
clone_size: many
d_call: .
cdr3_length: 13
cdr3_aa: CASSQQGGTEAFF
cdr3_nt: TGTGCCAGCAGTCAACAGGGTGGCACTGAAGCTTTCTTT

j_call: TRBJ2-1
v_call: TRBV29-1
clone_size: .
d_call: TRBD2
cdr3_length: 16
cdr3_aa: CSVFGLAGGLKDEQFF
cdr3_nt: TGCAGCGTATTCGGACTAGCGGGGGGGCTTAAGGATGAGCAGTTCTTC

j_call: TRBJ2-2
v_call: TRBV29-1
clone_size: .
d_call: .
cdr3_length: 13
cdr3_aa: CSSKLRSTGELFF
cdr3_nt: TGCAGCTCAAAATTAAGAAGCACCGGGGAGCTGTTTTTT

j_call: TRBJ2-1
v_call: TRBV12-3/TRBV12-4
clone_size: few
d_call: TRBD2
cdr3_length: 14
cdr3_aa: CASSSRVAGSKQFF
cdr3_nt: TGTGCCAGCAGTTCAAGGGTAGCGGGAAGTAAGCAGTTCTTC

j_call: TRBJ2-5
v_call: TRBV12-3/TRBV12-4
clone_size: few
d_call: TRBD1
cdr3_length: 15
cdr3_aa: CASSPGDRDRKTQYF
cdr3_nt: TGTGCCAGCAGCCCAGGTGACAGGGACCGGAAGACCCAGTACTTC

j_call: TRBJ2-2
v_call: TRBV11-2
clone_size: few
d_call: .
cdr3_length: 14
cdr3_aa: CASSQIANTGELFF
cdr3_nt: TGTGCCAGCAGCCAAATCGCGAACACCGGGGAGCTGTTTTTT

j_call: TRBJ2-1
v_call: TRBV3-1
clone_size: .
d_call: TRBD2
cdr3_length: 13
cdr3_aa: CASKGLADNEQFF
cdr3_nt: TGTGCCAGCAAGGGACTAGCGGACAATGAGCAGTTCTTC